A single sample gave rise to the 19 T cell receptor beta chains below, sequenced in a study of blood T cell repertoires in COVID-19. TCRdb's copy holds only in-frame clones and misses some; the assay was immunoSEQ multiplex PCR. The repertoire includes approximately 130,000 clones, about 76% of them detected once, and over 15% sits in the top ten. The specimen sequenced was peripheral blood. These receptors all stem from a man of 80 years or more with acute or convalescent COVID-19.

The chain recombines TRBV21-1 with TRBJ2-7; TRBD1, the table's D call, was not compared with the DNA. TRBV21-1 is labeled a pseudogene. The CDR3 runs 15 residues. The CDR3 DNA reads TGTGCCAGCAGCGCGTTCTGGGACAGCTCCTACGAGCAGTACTTC. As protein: CASSAFWDSSYEQYF.

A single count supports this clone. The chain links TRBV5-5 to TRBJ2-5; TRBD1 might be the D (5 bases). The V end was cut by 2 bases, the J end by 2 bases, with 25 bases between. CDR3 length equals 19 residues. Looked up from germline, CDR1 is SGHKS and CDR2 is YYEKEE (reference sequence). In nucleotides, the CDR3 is TGTGCCAGCAGCTTTATCATAAGGCGCGACAGTGAGATTCAAGAGACCCAGTACTTC. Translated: CASSFIIRRDSEIQETQYF.

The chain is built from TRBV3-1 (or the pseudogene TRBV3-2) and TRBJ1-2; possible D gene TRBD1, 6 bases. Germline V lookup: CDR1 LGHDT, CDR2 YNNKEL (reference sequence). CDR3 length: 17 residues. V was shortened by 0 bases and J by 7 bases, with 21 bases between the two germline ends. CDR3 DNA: TGTGCCAGCAGCCAAGAGAGTCTTACAGGGAGAAACGCTGGCTACACCTTC. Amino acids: CASSQESLTGRNAGYTF.

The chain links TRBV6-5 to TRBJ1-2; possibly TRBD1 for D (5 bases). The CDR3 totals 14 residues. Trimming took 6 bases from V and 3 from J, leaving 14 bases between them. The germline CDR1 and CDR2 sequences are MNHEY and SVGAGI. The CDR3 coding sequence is TGTGCCAGCAGGGTCCGTCAGGGCTACTATGGCTACACCTTC. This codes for CASRVRQGYYGYTF.

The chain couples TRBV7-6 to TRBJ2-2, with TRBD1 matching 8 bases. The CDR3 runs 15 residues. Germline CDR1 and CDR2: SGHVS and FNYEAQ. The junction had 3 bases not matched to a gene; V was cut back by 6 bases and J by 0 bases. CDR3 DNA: TGTGCCAGCAGAAAGGACAGGGCGAACACCGGGGAGCTGTTTTTT. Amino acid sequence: CASRKDRANTGELFF.

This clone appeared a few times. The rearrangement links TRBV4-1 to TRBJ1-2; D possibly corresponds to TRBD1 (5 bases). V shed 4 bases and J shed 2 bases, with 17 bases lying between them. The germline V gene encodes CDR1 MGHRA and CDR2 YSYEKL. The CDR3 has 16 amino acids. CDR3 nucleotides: TGCGCCAGCAGCCCAGGGCCCATCGATCCCAACTATGGCTACACCTTC. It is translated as CASSPGPIDPNYGYTF.

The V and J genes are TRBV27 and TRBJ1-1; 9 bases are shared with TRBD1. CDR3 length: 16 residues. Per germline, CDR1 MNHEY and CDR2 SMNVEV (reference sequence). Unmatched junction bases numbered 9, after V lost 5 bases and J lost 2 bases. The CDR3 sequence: CASSRLRDRVNTEAFF. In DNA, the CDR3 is TGTGCCAGCAGTCGACTCCGGGACAGGGTCAACACTGAAGCTTTCTTT.

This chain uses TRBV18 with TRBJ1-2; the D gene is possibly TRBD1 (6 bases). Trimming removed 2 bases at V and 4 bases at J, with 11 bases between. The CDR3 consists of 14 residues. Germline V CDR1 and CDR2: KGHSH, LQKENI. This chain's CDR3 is CASSPAGEGYGYTF. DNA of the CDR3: TGTGCCAGCTCACCAGCAGGGGAGGGCTATGGCTACACCTTC. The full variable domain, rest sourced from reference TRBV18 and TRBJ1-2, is NAGVMQNPRHLVRRRGQEARLRCSPMKGHSHVYWYRQLPEEGLKFMVYLQKENIIDESGMPKERFSAEFPKEGPSILRIQQVVRGDSAAYFCASSPAGEGYGYTFGSGTRLTVV.

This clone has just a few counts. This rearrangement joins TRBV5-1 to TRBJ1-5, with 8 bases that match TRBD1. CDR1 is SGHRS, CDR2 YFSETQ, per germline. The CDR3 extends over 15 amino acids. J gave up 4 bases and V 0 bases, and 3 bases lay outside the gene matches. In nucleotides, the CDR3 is TGCGCCAGCAGCTTGGAGGGACAGGAAAATCAGCCCCAGCATTTT. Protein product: CASSLEGQENQPQHF.

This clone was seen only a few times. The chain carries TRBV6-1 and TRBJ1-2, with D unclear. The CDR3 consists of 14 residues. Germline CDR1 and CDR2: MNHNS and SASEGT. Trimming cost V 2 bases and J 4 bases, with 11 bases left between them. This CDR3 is CASSEYPGSYGYTF. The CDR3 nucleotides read TGTGCCAGCAGTGAATATCCGGGTTCCTATGGCTACACCTTC.

CDR3: CASSLAPRAETQYF. In nucleotides, the CDR3 is TGTGCCAGCAGCTTGGCCCCGCGAGCGGAGACCCAGTACTTC. The chain uses TRBV5-5 and TRBJ2-5; D is undetermined. The CDR3 length is 14 residues. V shed 0 bases and J shed 5 bases, with 11 bases lying between them. Germline CDR1 is SGHKS and CDR2 is YYEKEE (reference sequence).

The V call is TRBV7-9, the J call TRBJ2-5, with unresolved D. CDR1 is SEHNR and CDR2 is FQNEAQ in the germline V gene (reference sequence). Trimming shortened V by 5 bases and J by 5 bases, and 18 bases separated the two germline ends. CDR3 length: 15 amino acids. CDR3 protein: CASSPSGTFTETQYF. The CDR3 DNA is TGTGCCAGCAGCCCTTCTGGTACTTTTACGGAGACCCAGTACTTC.

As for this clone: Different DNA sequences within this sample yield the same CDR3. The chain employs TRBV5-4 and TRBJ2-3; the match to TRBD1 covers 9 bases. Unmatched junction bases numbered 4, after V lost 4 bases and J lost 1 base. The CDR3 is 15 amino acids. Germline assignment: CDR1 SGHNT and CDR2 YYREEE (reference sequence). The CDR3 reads CASSPTGGGTDTQYF. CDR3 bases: TGTGCCAGCAGCCCCACAGGGGGCGGCACAGATACGCAGTATTTT.

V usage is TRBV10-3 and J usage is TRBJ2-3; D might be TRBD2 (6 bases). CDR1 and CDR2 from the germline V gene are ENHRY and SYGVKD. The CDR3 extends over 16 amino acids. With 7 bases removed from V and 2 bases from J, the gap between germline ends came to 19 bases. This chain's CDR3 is CAITGRRGVDTDTQYF. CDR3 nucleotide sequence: TGTGCCATCACCGGGCGGAGGGGTGTGGACACAGATACGCAGTATTTT.

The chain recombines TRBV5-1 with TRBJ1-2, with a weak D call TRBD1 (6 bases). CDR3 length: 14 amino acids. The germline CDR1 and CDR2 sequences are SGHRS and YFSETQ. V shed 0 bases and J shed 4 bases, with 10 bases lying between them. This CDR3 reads CASSLDRVGYGYTF. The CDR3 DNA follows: TGCGCCAGCAGCTTGGACAGGGTAGGCTATGGCTACACCTTC.

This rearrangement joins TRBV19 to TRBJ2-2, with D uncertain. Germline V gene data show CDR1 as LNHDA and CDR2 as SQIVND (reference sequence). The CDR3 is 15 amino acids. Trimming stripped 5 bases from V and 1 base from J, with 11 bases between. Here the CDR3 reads CASSPRRGNTGELFF. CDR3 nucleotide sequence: TGTGCCAGTAGTCCGAGGCGAGGGAACACCGGGGAGCTGTTTTTT.

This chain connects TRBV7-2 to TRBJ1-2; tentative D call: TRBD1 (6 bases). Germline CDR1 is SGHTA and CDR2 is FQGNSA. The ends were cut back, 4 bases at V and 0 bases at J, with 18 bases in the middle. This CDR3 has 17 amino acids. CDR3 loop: CASSSFGQRRSNYGYTF. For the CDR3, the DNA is TGTGCCAGCAGCTCATTCGGACAGAGACGATCTAACTATGGCTACACCTTC.

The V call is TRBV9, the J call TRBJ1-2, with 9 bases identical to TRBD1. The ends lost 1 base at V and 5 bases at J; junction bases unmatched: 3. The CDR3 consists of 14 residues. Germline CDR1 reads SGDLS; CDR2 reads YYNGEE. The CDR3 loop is CASSVRQGGYGYTF. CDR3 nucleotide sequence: TGTGCCAGCAGCGTACGACAGGGGGGGTATGGCTACACCTTC. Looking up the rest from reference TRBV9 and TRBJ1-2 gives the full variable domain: DSGVTQTPKHLITATGQRVTLRCSPRSGDLSVYWYQQSLDQGLQFLIQYYNGEERAKGNILERFSAQQFPDLHSELNLSSLELGDSALYFCASSVRQGGYGYTFGSGTRLTVV.

This CDR3 is CASSLDAGGPYEQFF. CDR3 nucleotides: TGCGCCAGCAGCTTGGATGCGGGGGGGCCTTATGAGCAGTTCTTC. J is TRBJ2-1 and V is TRBV5-1; 9 bases are a match to TRBD2. The CDR3 consists of 15 residues. V gave up 0 bases and J gave up 8 bases; unmatched junction bases: 6. Germline V gene sequence: CDR1 SGHRS, CDR2 YFSETQ.